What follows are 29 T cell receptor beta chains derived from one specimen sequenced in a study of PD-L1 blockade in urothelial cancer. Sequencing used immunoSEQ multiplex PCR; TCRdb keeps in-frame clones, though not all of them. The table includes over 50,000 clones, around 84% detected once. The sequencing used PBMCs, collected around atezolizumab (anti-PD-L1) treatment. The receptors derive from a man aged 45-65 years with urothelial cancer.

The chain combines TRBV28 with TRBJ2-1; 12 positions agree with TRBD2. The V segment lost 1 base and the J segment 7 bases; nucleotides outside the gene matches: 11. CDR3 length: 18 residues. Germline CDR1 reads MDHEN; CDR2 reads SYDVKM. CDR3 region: CASSLSPLTSGRGNEQFF. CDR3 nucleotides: TGTGCCAGCAGTTTATCCCCCCTGACTAGCGGGAGAGGGAATGAGCAGTTCTTC. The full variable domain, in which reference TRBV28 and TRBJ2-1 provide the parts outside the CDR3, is DVKVTQSSRYLVKRTGEKVFLECVQDMDHENMFWYRQDPGLGLRLIYFSYDVKMKEKGDIPEGYSVSREKKERFSLILESASTNQTSMYLCASSLSPLTSGRGNEQFFGPGTRLTVL.

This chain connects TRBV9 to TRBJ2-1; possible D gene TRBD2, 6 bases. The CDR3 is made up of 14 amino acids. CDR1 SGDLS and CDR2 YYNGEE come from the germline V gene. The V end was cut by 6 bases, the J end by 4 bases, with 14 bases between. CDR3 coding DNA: TGTGCCAGCAACGCCCGGGCGGGGTACAATGAGCAGTTCTTC. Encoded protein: CASNARAGYNEQFF.

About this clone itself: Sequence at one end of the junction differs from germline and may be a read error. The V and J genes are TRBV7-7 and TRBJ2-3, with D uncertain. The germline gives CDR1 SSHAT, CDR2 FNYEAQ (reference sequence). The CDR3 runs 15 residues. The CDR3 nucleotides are TGTGCTAGCAGCGCCGGTTCTTTATCAACAGATACGCAGTATTTT. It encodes CASSAGSLSTDTQYF.

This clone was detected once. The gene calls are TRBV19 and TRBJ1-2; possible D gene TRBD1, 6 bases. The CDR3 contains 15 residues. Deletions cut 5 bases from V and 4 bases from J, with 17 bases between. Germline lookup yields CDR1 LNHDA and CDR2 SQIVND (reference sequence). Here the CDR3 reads CASSPGTPSPYGYTF. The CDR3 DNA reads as TGTGCCAGTAGTCCCGGGACACCGAGCCCCTATGGCTACACCTTC.

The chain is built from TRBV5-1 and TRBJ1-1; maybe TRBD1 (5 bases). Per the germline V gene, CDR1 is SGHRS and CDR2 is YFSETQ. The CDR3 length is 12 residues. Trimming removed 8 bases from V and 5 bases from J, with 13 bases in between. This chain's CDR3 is CASKLGGTEAFF. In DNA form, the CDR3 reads TGCGCCAGTAAGCTGGGGGGGACTGAAGCTTTCTTT.

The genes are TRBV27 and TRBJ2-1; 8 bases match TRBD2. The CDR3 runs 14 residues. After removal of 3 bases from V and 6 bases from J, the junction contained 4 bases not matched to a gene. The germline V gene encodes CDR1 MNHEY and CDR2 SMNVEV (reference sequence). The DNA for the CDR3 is TGTGCCAGCAGTTTTCAGCGGGAGTCCAATGAGCAGTTCTTC. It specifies CASSFQRESNEQFF.

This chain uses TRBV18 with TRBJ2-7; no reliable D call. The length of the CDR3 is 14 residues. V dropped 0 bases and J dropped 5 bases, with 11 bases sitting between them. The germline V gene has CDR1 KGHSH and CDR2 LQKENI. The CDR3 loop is CASSPPPGSHEQYF. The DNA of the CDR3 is TGTGCCAGCTCACCACCTCCCGGGTCCCACGAGCAGTACTTC.

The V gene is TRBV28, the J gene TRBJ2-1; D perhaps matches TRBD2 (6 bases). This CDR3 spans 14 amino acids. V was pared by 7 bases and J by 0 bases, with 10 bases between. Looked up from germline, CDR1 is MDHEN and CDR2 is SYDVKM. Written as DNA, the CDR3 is TGTGCCAGCATTGTGGGGGGCTCCTACAATGAGCAGTTCTTC. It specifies CASIVGGSYNEQFF.

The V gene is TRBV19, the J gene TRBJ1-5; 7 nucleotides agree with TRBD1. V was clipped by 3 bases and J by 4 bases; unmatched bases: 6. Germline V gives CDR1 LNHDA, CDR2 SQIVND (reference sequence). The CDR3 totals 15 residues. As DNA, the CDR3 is TGTGCCAGTAGTATTCTCCGGGACAGAAATCAGCCCCAGCATTTT. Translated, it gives CASSILRDRNQPQHF.

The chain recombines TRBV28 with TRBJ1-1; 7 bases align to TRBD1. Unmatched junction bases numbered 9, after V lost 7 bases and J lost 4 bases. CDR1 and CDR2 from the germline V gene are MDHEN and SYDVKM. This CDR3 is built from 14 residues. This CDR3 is CASISYRGSTEAFF. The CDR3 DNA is TGTGCCAGCATCTCATACAGGGGTAGCACTGAAGCTTTCTTT.

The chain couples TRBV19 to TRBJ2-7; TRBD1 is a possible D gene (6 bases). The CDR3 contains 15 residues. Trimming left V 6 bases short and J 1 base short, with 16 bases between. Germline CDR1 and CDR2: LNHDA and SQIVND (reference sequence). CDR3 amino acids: CASSSRTVSSYEQYF. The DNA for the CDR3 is TGTGCCAGTAGCAGTCGGACAGTAAGTTCCTACGAGCAGTACTTC.

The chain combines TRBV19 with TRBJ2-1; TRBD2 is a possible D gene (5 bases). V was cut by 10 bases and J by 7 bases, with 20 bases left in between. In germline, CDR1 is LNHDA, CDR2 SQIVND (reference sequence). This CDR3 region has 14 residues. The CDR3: CATSSGYWANEQFF. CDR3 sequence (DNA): TGTGCCACTTCAAGCGGATACTGGGCAAATGAGCAGTTCTTC. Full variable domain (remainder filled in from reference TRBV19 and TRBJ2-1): DGGITQSPKYLFRKEGQNVTLSCEQNLNHDAMYWYRQDPGQGLRLIYYSQIVNDFQKGDIAEGYSVSREKKESFPLTVTSAQKNPTAFYLCATSSGYWANEQFFGPGTRLTVL.

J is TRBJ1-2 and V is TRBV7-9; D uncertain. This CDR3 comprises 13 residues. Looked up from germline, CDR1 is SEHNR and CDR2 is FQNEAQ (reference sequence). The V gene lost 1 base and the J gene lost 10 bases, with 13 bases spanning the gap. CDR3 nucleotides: TGTGCCAGCAGCTTAGGTGGACTTGGAGTCTACACCTTC. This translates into CASSLGGLGVYTF.

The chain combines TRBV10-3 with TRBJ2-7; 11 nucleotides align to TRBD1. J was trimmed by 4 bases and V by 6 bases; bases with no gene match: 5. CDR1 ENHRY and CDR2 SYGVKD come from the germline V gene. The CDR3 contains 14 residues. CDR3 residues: CAISQGQGAYEQYF. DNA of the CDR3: TGTGCCATCAGCCAAGGACAGGGGGCGTACGAGCAGTACTTC.

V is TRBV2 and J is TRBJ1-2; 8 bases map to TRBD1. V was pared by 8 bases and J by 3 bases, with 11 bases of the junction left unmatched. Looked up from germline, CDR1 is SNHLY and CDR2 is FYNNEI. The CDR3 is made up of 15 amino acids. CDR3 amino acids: CASGKDRGTDYGYTF. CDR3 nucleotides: TGTGCCAGCGGCAAAGACAGGGGTACCGACTATGGCTACACCTTC.

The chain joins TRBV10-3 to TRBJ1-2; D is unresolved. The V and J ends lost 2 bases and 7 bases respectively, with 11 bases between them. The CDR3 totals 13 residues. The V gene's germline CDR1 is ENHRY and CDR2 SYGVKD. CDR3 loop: CAISEIQMFGYTF. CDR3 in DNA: TGTGCCATCAGTGAGATCCAGATGTTTGGCTACACCTTC.

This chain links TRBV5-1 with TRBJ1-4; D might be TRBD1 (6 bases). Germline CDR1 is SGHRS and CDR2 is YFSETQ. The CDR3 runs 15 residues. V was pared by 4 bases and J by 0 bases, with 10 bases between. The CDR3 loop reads CASSPTGTTNEKLFF. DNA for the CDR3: TGCGCCAGCAGCCCGACAGGTACAACTAATGAAAAACTGTTTTTT.

The chain's CDR3 is CASSYSTGGDTEAFF. CDR3 DNA sequence: TGTGCCAGCAGTTACTCGACGGGTGGCGACACTGAAGCTTTCTTT. The chain links TRBV6-5 to TRBJ1-1; D is unclear. Germline CDR1 reads MNHEY; CDR2 reads SVGAGI. CDR3 size: 15 residues. Deletions cut 0 bases from V and 3 bases from J, with 11 bases between.

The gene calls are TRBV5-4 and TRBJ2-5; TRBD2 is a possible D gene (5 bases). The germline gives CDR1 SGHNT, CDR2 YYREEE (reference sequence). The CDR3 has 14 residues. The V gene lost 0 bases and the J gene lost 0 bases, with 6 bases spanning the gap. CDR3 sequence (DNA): TGTGCCAGCAGCTTGGCGGGATACCAAGAGACCCAGTACTTC. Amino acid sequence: CASSLAGYQETQYF.

CDR3 bases: TGTGCCAGCAGAGGGACTAGTATTGGCTACGAGCAGTACTTC. Residues: CASRGTSIGYEQYF. The J gene is TRBJ2-7, the V gene TRBV6-1; TRBD2 agrees at 8 bases. The germline gives CDR1 MNHNS, CDR2 SASEGT. V trimming: 6 bases; J trimming: 3 bases; junction bases outside the gene matches: 7. The CDR3 spans 14 residues.

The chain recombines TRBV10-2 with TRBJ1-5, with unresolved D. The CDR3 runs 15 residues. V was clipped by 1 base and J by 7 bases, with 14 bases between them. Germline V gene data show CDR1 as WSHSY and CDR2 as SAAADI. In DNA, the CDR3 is TGCGCCAGCAGTGAGTTGCCCGGAGCTGGGCAGCCCCAGCATTTT. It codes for CASSELPGAGQPQHF.

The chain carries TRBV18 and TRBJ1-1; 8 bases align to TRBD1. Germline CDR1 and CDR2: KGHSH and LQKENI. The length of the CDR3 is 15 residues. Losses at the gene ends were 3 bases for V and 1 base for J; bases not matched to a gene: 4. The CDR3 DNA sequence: TGTGCCAGCTCACCGGCGACAGGGGCGAACACTGAAGCTTTCTTT. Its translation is CASSPATGANTEAFF.

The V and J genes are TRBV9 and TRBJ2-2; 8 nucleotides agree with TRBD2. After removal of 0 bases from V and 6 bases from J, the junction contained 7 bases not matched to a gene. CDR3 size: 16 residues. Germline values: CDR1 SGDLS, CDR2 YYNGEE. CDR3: CASSVEASGSPGELFF. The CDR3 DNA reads TGTGCCAGCAGCGTAGAGGCTAGCGGGTCCCCCGGGGAGCTGTTTTTT.

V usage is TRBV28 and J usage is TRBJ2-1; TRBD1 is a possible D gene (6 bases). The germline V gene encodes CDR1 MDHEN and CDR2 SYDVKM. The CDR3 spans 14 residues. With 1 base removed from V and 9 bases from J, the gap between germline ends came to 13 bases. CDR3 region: CASSLYKTGSEQFF. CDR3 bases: TGTGCCAGCAGTTTATACAAGACAGGTTCTGAGCAGTTCTTC.

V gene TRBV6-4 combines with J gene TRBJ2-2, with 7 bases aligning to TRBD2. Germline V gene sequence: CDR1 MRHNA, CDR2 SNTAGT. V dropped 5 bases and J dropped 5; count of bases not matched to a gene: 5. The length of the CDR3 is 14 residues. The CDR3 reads CASSLSGETGELFF. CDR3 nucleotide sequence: TGTGCCAGCAGTTTAAGCGGGGAGACCGGGGAGCTGTTTTTT.

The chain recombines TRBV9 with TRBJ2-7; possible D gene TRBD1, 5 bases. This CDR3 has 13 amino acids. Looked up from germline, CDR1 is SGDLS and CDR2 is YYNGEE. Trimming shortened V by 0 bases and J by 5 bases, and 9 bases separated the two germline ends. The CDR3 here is CASSVAQDNEQYF. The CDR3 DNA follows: TGTGCCAGCAGCGTAGCACAGGACAACGAGCAGTACTTC.

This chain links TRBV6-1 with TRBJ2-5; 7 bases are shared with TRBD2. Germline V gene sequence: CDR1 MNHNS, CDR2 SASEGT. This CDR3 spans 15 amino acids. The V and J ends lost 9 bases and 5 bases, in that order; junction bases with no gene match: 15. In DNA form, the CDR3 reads TGTGCCAGTCTCCCCCCGGCGGGAGAGCGGGAGACCCAGTACTTC. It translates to CASLPPAGERETQYF.

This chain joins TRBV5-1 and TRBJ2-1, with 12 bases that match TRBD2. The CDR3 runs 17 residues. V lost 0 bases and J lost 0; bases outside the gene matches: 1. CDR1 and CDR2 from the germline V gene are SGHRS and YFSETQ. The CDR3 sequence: CASSLGTSGNSYNEQFF. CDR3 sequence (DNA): TGCGCCAGCAGCTTGGGGACTAGCGGGAACTCCTACAATGAGCAGTTCTTC.

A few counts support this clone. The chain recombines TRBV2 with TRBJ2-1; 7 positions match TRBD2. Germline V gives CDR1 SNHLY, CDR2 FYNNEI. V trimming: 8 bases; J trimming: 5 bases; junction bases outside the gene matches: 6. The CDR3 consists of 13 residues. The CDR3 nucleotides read TGTGCCAGCGGGCTAGCGGACCACAATGAGCAGTTCTTC. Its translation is CASGLADHNEQFF.